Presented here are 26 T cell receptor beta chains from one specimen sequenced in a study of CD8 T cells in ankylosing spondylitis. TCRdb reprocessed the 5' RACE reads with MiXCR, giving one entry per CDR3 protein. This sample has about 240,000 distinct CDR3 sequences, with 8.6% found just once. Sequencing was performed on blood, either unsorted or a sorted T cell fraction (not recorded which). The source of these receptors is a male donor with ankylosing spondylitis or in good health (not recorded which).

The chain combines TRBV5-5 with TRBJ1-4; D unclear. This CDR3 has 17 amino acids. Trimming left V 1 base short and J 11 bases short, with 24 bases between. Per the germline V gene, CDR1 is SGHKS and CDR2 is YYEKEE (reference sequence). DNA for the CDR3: TGTGCCAGCAGCTTGTTTTGGGATCGCGGCTTAATGCGGAAACTGTTTTTT. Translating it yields CASSLFWDRGLMRKLFF. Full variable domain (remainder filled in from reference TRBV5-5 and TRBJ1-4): DAGVTQSPTHLIKTRGQQVTLRCSPISGHKSVSWYQQVLGQGPQFIFQYYEKEERGRGNFPDRFSARQFPNYSSELNVNALLLGDSALYLCASSLFWDRGLMRKLFFGSGTQLSVL.

CDR3 DNA: TGTGCCAGCATTGACGGGGGGCGCAACGAGCAGTACTTC. It specifies CASIDGGRNEQYF. This chain links TRBV6-6 with TRBJ2-7, with D possibly TRBD2 on 7 matching bases. The CDR3 length is 13 residues. Germline CDR1 is MNHNY and CDR2 is SVGAGI (reference sequence). V dropped 7 bases and J dropped 5 bases, with 15 bases sitting between them.

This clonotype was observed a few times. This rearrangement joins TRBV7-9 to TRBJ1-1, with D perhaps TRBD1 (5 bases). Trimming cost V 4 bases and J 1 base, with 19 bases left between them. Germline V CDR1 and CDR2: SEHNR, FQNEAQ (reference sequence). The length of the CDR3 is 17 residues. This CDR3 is CASSSDYRRGWNTEAFF. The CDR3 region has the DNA TGTGCCAGCAGCTCCGATTATAGAAGGGGTTGGAACACTGAAGCTTTCTTT.

The CDR3 region has the DNA TGTGCCAGCAGCTTAGAGGGGGTCGCGGATGGCTACACCTTC. This encodes CASSLEGVADGYTF. The chain uses TRBV7-9 and TRBJ1-2, with D possibly matching TRBD1 (6 bases). Trimming pared 1 base from V and 6 bases from J, leaving 12 bases between. The CDR3 extends over 14 amino acids. The V gene's germline CDR1 is SEHNR and CDR2 FQNEAQ (reference sequence).

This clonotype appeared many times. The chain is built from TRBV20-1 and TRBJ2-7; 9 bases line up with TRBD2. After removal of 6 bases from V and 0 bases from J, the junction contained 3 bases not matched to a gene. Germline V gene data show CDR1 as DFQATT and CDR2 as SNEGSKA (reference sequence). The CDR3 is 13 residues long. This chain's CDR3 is CSARTSDSYEQYF. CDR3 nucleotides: TGCAGTGCCCGGACTAGCGACTCCTACGAGCAGTACTTC.

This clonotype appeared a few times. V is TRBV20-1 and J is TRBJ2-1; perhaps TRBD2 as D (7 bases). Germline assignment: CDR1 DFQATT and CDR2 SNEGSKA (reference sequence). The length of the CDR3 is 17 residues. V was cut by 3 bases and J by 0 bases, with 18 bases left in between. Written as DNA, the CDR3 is TGCAGTGCTAGTAGTGCGGGGGCCGCAAGCTCCTACAATGAGCAGTTCTTC. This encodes CSASSAGAASSYNEQFF.

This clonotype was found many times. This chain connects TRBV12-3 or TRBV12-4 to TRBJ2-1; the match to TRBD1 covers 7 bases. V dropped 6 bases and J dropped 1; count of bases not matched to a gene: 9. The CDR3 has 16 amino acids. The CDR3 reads CASSPDKGQSYNEQFF. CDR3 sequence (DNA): TGTGCCAGCAGCCCAGATAAGGGACAGTCCTACAATGAGCAGTTCTTC.

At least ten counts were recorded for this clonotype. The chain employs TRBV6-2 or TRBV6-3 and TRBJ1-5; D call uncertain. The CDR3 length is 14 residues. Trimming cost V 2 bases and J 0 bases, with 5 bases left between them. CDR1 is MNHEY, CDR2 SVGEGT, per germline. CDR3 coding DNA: TGTGCCAGCAGTTACCCGTATAGCAATCAGCCCCAGCATTTT. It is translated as CASSYPYSNQPQHF.

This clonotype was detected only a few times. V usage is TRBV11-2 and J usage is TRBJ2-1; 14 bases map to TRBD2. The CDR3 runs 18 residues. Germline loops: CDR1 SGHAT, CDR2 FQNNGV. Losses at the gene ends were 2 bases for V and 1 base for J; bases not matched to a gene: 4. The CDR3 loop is CASSLRLAGGLSYNEQFF. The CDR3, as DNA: TGTGCCAGCAGCTTAAGACTAGCGGGGGGGTTATCCTACAATGAGCAGTTCTTC.

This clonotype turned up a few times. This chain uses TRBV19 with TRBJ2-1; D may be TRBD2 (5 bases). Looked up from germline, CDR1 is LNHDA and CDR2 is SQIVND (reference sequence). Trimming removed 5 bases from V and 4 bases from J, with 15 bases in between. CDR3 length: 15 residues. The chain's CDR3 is CASSPDGGPYNEQFF. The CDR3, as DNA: TGTGCCAGTAGTCCGGACGGAGGTCCTTACAATGAGCAGTTCTTC. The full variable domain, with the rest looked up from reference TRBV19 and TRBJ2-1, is DGGITQSPKYLFRKEGQNVTLSCEQNLNHDAMYWYRQDPGQGLRLIYYSQIVNDFQKGDIAEGYSVSREKKESFPLTVTSAQKNPTAFYLCASSPDGGPYNEQFFGPGTRLTVL.

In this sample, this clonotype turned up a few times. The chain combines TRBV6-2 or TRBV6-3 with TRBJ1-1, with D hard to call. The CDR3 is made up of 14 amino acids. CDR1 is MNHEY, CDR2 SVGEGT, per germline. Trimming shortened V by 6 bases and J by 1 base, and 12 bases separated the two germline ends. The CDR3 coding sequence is TGTGCCAGCAGGGGAGCGGCCGAGAACACTGAAGCTTTCTTT. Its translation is CASRGAAENTEAFF.

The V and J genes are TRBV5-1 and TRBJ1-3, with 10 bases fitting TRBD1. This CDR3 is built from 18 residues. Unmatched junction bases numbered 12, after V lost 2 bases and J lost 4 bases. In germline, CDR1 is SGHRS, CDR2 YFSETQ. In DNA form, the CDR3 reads TGCGCCAGCAGCTTTGGGGTCGCCGGGACAGGGGTAGGAAACACCATATATTTT. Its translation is CASSFGVAGTGVGNTIYF.

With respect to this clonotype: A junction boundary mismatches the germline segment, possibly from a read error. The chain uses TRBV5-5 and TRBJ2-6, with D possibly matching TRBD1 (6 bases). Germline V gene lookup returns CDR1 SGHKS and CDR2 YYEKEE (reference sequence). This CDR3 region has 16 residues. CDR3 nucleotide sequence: TGTGTCAGCAGCGTTACAGGGTACTCTGGGGCCAACGTCCTGACTTTC. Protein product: CVSSVTGYSGANVLTF. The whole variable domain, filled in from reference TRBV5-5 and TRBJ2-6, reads DAGVTQSPTHLIKTRGQQVTLRCSPISGHKSVSWYQQVLGQGPQFIFQYYEKEERGRGNFPDRFSARQFPNYSSELNVNALLLGDSALYLCVSSVTGYSGANVLTFGAGSRLTVL.

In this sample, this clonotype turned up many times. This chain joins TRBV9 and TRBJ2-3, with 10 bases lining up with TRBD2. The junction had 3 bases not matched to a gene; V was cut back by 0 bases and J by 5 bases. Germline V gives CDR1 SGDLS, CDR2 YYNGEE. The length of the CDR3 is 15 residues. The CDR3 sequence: CASSVGSSGGDTQYF. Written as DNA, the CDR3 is TGTGCCAGCAGCGTAGGATCTAGCGGGGGAGATACGCAGTATTTT. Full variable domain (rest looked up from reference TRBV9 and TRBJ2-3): DSGVTQTPKHLITATGQRVTLRCSPRSGDLSVYWYQQSLDQGLQFLIQYYNGEERAKGNILERFSAQQFPDLHSELNLSSLELGDSALYFCASSVGSSGGDTQYFGPGTRLTVL.

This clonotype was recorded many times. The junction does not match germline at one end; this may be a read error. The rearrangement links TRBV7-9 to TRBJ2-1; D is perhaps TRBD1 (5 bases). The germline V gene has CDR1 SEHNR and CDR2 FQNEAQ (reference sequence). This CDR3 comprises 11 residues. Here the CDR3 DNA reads TGTGCCAGCAGATTAGGGGATGAGCAGTTCTTC. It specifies CASRLGDEQFF.

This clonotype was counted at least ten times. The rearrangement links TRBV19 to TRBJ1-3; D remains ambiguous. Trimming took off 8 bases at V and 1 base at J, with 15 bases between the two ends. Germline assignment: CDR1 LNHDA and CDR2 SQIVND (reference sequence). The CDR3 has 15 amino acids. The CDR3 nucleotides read TGTGCCAGTGCCCTGTCCCCCAGGTCTGGAAACACCATATATTTT. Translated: CASALSPRSGNTIYF.

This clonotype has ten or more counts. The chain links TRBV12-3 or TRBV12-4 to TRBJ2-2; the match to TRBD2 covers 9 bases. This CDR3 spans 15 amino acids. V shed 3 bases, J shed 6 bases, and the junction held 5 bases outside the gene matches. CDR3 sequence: CASSFGSGSPGELFF. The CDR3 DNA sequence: TGTGCCAGCAGTTTTGGTAGCGGGAGTCCCGGGGAGCTGTTTTTT.

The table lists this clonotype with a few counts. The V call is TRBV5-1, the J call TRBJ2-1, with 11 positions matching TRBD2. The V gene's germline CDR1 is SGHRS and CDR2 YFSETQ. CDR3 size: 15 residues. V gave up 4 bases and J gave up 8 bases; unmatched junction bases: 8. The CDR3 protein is CASSAGLAVIDEQFF. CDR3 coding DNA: TGCGCCAGCAGCGCGGGACTAGCGGTGATCGATGAGCAGTTCTTC.

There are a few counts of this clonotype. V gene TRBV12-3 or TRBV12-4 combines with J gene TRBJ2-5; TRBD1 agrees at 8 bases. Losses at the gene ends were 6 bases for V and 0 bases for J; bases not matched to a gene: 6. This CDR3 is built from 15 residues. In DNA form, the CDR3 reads TGTGCCAGCAGCCCTCCGGACAGGGACCAAGAGACCCAGTACTTC. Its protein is CASSPPDRDQETQYF.

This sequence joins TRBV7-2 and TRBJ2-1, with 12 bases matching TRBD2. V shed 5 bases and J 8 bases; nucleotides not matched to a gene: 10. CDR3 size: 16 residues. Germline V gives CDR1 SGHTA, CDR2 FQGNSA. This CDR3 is CASSALSSGGAYEQFF. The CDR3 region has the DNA TGTGCCAGCAGCGCGCTATCTAGCGGGGGGGCGTATGAGCAGTTCTTC.

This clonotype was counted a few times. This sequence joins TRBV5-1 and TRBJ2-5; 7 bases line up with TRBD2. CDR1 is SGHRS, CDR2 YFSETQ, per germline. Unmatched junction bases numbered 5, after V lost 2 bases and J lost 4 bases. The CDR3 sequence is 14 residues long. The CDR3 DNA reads TGCGCCAGCAGCTTTATGGAGCGGGGAGAGACCCAGTACTTC. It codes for CASSFMERGETQYF. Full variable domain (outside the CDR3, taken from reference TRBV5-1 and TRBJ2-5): KAGVTQTPRYLIKTRGQQVTLSCSPISGHRSVSWYQQTPGQGLQFLFEYFSETQRNKGNFPGRFSGRQFSNSRSEMNVSTLELGDSALYLCASSFMERGETQYFGPGTRLLVL.

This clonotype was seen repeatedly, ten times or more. CDR3 sequence reads: CSVQFSTDTEAFF. The DNA of the CDR3 is TGCAGCGTCCAATTTTCAACCGACACTGAAGCTTTCTTT. The chain employs TRBV29-1 and TRBJ1-1; D gene uncertain. V was cut by 6 bases and J by 3 bases, with 14 bases left in between. The germline CDR1 and CDR2 sequences are SQVTM and ANQGSEA. CDR3 length: 13 amino acids.

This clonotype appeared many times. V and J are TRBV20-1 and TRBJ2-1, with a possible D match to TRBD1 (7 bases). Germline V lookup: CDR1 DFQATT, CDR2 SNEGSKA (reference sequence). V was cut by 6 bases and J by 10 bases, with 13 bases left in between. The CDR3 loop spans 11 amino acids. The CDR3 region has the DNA TGCAGTGCACTGGCGGGACAGGAGCAGTTCTTC. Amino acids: CSALAGQEQFF.

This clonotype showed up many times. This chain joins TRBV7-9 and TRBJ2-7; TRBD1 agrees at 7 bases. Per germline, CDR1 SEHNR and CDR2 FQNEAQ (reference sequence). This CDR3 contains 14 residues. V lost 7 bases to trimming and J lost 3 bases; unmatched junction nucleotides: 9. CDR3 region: CASKRTGQSYEQYF. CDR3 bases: TGTGCCAGCAAACGGACGGGACAGAGCTACGAGCAGTACTTC.

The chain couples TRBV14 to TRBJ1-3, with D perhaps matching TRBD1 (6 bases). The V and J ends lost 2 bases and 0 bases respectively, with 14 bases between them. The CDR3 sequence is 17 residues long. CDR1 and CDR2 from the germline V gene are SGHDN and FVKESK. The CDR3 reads CASSQLQGLTSGNTIYF. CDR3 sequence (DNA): TGTGCCAGCAGCCAACTACAGGGTCTAACCTCTGGAAACACCATATATTTT.

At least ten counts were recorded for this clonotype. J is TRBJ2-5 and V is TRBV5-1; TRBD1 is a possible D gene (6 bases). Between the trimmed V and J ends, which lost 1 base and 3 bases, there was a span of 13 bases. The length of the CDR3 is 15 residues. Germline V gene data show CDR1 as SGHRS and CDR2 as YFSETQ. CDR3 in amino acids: CASSLSRTEEETQYF. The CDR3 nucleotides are TGCGCCAGCAGCTTGTCCCGGACAGAGGAAGAGACCCAGTACTTC.